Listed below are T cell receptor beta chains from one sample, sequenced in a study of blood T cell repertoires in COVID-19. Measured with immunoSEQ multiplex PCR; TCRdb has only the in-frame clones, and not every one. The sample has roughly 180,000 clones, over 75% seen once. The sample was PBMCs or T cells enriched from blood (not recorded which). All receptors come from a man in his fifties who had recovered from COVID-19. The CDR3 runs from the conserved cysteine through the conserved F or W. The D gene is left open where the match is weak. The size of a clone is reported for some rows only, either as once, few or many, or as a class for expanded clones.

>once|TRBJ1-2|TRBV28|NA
TGTGCCAGCAGTTTCGCCAGGGGCTATGGCTACACCTTC
CASSFARGYGYTF
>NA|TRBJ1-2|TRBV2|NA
TGTGCCAGCTCCGGGGATCAACACTATGGCTACACCTTC
CASSGDQHYGYTF
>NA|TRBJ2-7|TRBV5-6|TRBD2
TGTGCCAGCAGCCACCGGGCAGGGAGGGACGAGCAGTACTTC
CASSHRAGRDEQYF
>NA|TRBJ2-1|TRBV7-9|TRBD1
TGTGCCAGCAGCTTAGCCCTGGGACAGGGATACAATGAGCAGTTCTTC
CASSLALGQGYNEQFF
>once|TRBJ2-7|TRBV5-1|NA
TGCGCCAGCAGACCGGAGGATTACGAGCAGTACTTC
CASRPEDYEQYF
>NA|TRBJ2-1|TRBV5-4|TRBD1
TGTGCCAGCAGTCCAAGACAGGGTGGGTCTGATGAGCAGTTCTTC
CASSPRQGGSDEQFF
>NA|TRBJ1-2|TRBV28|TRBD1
TGTGCCAGCAAGACAGGGGGCCTTATTGGCTACACCTTC
CASKTGGLIGYTF
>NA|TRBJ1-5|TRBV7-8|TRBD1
TGTGCCAGCAGCGAGCGGACAGGATGGGATCAGCCCCAGCATTTT
CASSERTGWDQPQHF
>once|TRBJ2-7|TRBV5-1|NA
TGCGCCAGCAGCGCAGGGTATGGGAACGAGCAGTACTTC
CASSAGYGNEQYF
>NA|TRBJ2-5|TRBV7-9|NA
TGTGCCAGCAGCTCCCTACACAGGCCCGACCAAGAGACCCAGTACTTC
CASSSLHRPDQETQYF